This T cell receptor beta chain was identified in a study of primary melanoma T cells and metastatic recurrence. The assay was immunoSEQ multiplex PCR, and TCRdb's table has in-frame clones only and misses some. The table has about 790 clones, approximately 80% seen once. This CDR3 comprises 15 residues. The germline gives CDR1 MNHGY, CDR2 SAAAGT. Trimming took off 8 bases at V and 1 base at J, with 15 bases between the two ends. The chain has TRBV6-8 and TRBJ2-4; tentative D call: TRBD2 (5 bases). Specimen: melanoma tumor tissue. The sequence was obtained from a human donor with melanoma. The CDR3 nucleotides read TGTGCCAGCCTGAGAGCCGGGGAGGCCAAAAACATTCAGTACTTC. Residues: CASLRAGEAKNIQYF.